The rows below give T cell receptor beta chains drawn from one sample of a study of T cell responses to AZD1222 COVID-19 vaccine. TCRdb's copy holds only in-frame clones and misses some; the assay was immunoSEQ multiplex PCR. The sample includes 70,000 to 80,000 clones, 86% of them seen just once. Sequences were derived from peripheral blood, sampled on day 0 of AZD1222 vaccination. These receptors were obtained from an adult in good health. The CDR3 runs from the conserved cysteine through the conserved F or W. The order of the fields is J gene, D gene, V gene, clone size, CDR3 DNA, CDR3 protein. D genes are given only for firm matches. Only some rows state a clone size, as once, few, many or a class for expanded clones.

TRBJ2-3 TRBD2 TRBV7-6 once TGTGCCAGCAGCGAAGCTAGTGCGGGAGGCACAGATACGCAGTATTTT CASSEASAGGTDTQYF
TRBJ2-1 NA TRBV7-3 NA TGTGCCAGCAGTTCCAGAGGCGGGGCTTACAATGAGCAGTTCTTC CASSSRGGAYNEQFF
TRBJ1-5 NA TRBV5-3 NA TGTGCCAGAAGCAGGCGGGGGGGTAGCAATCAGCCCCAGCATTTT CARSRRGGSNQPQHF
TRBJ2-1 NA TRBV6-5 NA TGTGCCAGCAGGGGATTGGGACATTACAATGAGCAGTTCTTC CASRGLGHYNEQFF
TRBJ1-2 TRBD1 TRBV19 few TGTGCCAGTCGCCGCGGACAGGGGCCCACTAACTATGGCTACACCTTC CASRRGQGPTNYGYTF
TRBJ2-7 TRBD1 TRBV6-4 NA TGTGCCAGCAAGCGACAGGGGTCCTACGAGCAGTACTTC CASKRQGSYEQYF
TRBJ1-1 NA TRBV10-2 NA TGCGCCAGCAGTGAGAAGGGCGGGGATTACACTGAAGCTTTCTTT CASSEKGGDYTEAFF
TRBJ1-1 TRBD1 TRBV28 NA TGTGCCAGCCAAAGACAGGGGGTTGAAGCTTTCTTT CASQRQGVEAFF
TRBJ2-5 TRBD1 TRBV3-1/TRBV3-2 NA TGTGCCGCCTTAAAGACAGGGAGAGGGACCCAGTACTTC CAALKTGRGTQYF
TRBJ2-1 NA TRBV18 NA TGTGCCAGCTCACCCCGAGGAGGGTCCTACAATGAGCAGTTCTTC CASSPRGGSYNEQFF
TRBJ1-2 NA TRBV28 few TGTGCCAGCAGTTTAGCATCCCGCTATGGCTACACCTTC CASSLASRYGYTF
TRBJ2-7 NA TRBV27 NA TGTGCCAGCAGCTTCGATCGGGGGCTAGAGAACGAGCAGTACTTC CASSFDRGLENEQYF
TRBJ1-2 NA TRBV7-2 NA TGTGCCAGCAGCTCCGGCGGGACTGAGGGGGGCTACACCTTC CASSSGGTEGGYTF
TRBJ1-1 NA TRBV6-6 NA TGTGCCAGCAGTTACTCGGCACGGGTGAACACTGAAGCTTTCTTT CASSYSARVNTEAFF
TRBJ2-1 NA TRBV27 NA TGTGCCAGCAGTTTTCGCGGGACGGTGAATGAGCAGTTCTTC CASSFRGTVNEQFF
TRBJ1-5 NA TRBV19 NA TGTGCCAGTAGTCCGGTTAGCAATCAGCCCCAGCATTTT CASSPVSNQPQHF
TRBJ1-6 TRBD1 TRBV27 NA TGTGCCAGCAGCCAACAGGGGGCAGTGACACCCCTCCACTTT CASSQQGAVTPLHF
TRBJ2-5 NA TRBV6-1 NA TGTGCCAGCAGTGACCGGACAGAACCTCAAGAGACCCAGTACTTC CASSDRTEPQETQYF
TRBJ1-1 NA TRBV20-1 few TGCAGTGCTAGTCTCTCGGAGACAGTGCCGGCTTTCTTT CSASLSETVPAFF
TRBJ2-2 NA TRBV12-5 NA TGTGCTAGTGGTTTGGTAGACGGCCCCGGGGAGCTGTTTTTT CASGLVDGPGELFF
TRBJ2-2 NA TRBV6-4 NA TGTGCCAGCAGTCGGGCGGACACCGGGGAGCTGTTTTTT CASSRADTGELFF
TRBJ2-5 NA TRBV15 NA TGTGCCACCAACAACCCGGGACACGGGGAGACCCAGTACTTC CATNNPGHGETQYF
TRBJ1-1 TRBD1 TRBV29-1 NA TGCAGCGGATACAGGGGGCCGAGTAGCACTGAAGCTTTCTTT CSGYRGPSSTEAFF
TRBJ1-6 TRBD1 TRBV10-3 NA TGTGCCATCAGTGAGTCGGCCCCGGGACAGTATAATTCACCCCTCCACTTT CAISESAPGQYNSPLHF
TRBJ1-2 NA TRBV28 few TGTGCCAGCAGCTACGTACAGGCGAGAGGTGACTATGGCTACACCTTC CASSYVQARGDYGYTF
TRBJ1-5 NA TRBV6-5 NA TGTGCCAGCAGTTACGGGCAGAACAATCAGCCCCAGCATTTT CASSYGQNNQPQHF
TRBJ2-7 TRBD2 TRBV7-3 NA TGTGCCAGCTCCTTAAACGGGGGGAGCTCCTACGAGCAGTACTTC CASSLNGGSSYEQYF
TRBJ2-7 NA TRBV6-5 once TGTGCCAGCAGTCTCAAGACTTATTACTACGAGCAGTACTTC CASSLKTYYYEQYF
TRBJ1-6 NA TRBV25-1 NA TGTGCCAGCAGTCGTACCGGATATAATTCACCCCTCCACTTT CASSRTGYNSPLHF
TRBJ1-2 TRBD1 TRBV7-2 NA TGTGCCAGCAGCACTCGGACAGGGGACTATGGCTACACCTTC CASSTRTGDYGYTF
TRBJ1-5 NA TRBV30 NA TGTGCCTGGAGCAGGCCATGGGGGGCAGGCAATCAGCCCCAGCATTTT CAWSRPWGAGNQPQHF
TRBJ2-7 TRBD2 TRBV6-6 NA TGTGCCAGCAGTTACCGGCGGGAGGCGGGCGAGCAGTACTTC CASSYRREAGEQYF
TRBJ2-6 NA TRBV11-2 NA TGTGCCAGCAGCCCCTTTAGGGCCAACGTCCTGACTTTC CASSPFRANVLTF
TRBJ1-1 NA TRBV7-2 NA TGTGCCAGCAGCTTGGCGGGACTACTGAACACTGAAGCTTTCTTT CASSLAGLLNTEAFF
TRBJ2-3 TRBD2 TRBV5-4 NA TGTGCCAGCAGCTCGCCGGGACTAGCGGGGGGAAGCACAGATACGCAGTATTTT CASSSPGLAGGSTDTQYF